This entry describes one T cell receptor (beta chain). The J segment lost 5 bases and the V segment lost 3 bases, leaving 6 bases of the junction unmatched. This CDR3 has 15 amino acids. Germline V gives CDR1 KGHDR, CDR2 SFDVKD. The method was immunoSEQ multiplex PCR; TCRdb's version includes in-frame clones alone and lacks a portion of them. The sample contains 78,000 or so clones, about 88% of which appear only once. The sample originates from a study of control samples from healthy donors and cancer patients. Sample: blood. The gene calls are TRBV24-1 and TRBJ1-3, with 7 bases lining up with TRBD1. This clonotype was obtained from a woman in her forties or fifties in good health. The CDR3 nucleotides are TGTGCCACCAGTGATGCTGGGACAGATAGAAACACCATATATTTT. This gives the protein CATSDAGTDRNTIYF.